This TCR beta chain was captured by sequencing in a study of T cell responses to AZD1222 COVID-19 vaccine. Assay used: immunoSEQ multiplex PCR; TCRdb lists only in-frame clones, some missing. The data contain 72,000 or so clones, roughly 87% of them singletons. Trimming took off 4 bases at V and 5 bases at J, with 14 bases between the two ends. Germline-derived CDR1 and CDR2 are SEHNR and FQNEAQ (reference sequence). The CDR3 totals 14 residues. Samples with a second dose at about 4 or about 12 weeks were pooled together. In the case of this clone: The antigen is unknown.

Study-wide results and caveats: Close to half of all spike-specific TCRs reportedly target regions of the variants that are unmutated.

Sequencing was performed on peripheral blood, taken 28 days after the second AZD1222 dose. J is TRBJ1-2 and V is TRBV7-9; unclear D gene. The receptor was derived from an adult who received the AZD1222 COVID-19 vaccine. For the CDR3, the DNA is TGTGCCAGCAGCTCCGATCGCCTCCCATATGGCTACACCTTC. Encoded protein: CASSSDRLPYGYTF.